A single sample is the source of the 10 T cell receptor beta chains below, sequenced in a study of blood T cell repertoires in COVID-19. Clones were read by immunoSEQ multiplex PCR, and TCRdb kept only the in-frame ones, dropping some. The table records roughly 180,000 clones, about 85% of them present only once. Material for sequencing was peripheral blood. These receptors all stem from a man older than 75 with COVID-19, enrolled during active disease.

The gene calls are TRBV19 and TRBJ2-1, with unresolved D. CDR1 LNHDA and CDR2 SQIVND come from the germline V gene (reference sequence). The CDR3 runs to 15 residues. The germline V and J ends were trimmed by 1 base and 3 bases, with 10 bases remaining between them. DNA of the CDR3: TGTGCCAGTAGTATAGGTTGGGCAGGCTACAATGAGCAGTTCTTC. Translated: CASSIGWAGYNEQFF.

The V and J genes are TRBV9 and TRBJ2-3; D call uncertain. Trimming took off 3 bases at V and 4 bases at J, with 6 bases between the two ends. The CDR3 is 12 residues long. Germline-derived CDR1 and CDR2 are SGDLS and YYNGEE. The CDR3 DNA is TGTGCCAGCAGCGCCTACGCAGATACGCAGTATTTT. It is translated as CASSAYADTQYF.

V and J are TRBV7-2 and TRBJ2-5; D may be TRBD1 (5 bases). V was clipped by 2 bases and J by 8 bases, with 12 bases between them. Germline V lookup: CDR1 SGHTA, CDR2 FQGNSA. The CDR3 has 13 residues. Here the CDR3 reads CASSLIRAITQYF. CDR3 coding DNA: TGTGCCAGCAGCTTAATCAGGGCCATCACCCAGTACTTC.

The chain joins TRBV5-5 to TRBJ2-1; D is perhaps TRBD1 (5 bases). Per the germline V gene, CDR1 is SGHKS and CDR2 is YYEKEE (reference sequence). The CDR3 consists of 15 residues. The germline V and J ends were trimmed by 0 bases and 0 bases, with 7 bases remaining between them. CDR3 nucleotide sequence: TGTGCCAGCAGCTTGGAAACAGGCTCCTACAATGAGCAGTTCTTC. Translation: CASSLETGSYNEQFF.

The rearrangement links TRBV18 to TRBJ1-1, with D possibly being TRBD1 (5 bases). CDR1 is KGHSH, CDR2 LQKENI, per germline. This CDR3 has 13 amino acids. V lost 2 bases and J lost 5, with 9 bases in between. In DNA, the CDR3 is TGTGCCAGCTCACCAGGGGCACGGACTGAAGCTTTCTTT. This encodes CASSPGARTEAFF.

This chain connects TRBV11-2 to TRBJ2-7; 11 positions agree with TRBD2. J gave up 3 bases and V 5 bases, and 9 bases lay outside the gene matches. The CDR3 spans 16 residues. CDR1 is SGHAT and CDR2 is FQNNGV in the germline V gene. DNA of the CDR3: TGTGCCAGCAGCCTAACGTCGGGACTAGCGGACTACGAGCAGTACTTC. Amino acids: CASSLTSGLADYEQYF.

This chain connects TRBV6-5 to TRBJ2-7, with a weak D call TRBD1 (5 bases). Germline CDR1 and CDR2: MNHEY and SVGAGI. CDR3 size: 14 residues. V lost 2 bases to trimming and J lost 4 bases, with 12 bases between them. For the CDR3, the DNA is TGTGCCAGCAGTTACCGGCCAGGGCCGTACGAGCAGTACTTC. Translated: CASSYRPGPYEQYF.

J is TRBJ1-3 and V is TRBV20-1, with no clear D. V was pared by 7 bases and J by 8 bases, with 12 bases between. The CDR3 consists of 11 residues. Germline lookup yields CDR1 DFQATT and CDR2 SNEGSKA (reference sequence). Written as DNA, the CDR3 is TGCAGTGGCAAGATGCGTGACACCATATATTTT. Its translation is CSGKMRDTIYF.

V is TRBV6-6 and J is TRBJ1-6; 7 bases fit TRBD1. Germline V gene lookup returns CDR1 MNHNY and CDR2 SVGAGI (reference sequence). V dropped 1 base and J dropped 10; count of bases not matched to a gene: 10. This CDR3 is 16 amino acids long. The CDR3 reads CASSYFMQGDRSPLHF. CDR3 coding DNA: TGTGCCAGCAGTTACTTTATGCAGGGGGATCGATCACCCCTCCACTTT.

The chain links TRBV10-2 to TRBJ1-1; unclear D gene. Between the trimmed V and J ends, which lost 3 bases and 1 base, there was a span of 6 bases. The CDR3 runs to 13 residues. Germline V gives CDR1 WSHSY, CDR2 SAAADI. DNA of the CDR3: TGCGCCAGCAGTGAAGGGAGGAACACTGAAGCTTTCTTT. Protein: CASSEGRNTEAFF.